The next 3 T cell receptor beta chains were all read from a single sample in a study of blood T cell repertoires in COVID-19. Data came from immunoSEQ multiplex PCR; TCRdb stores just in-frame clones and leaves some out. The sample has about 170,000 clones; around 80% are singletons. The source material was PBMCs or T cells enriched from blood (not recorded which). The origin of the receptors is a man aged 50 or older who had recovered from COVID-19.

The chain recombines TRBV10-3 with TRBJ2-7; a possible D gene is TRBD1 (6 bases). Germline-derived CDR1 and CDR2 are ENHRY and SYGVKD. The CDR3 runs 13 residues. The germline V and J ends were trimmed by 8 bases and 6 bases, with 17 bases remaining between them. The DNA for the CDR3 is TGTGCCATCGGACTCGGGCAGGGGTCCGAGCAGTACTTC. As protein: CAIGLGQGSEQYF.

This clone appeared a few times. This rearrangement joins TRBV12-3 or TRBV12-4 to TRBJ1-5, with unresolved D. This CDR3 is built from 13 residues. With 5 bases removed from V and 7 bases from J, the gap between germline ends came to 12 bases. In DNA form, the CDR3 reads TGTGCCAGCAGTGCCGGGAGGCGCCAGCCCCAGCATTTT. Translation: CASSAGRRQPQHF.

J is TRBJ2-7 and V is TRBV12-3 or TRBV12-4, with D unclear. V lost 3 bases and J lost 2, with 5 bases in between. The CDR3 runs 12 residues. The CDR3 region is CASSFHTYEQYF. As DNA, the CDR3 is TGTGCCAGCAGTTTCCACACCTACGAGCAGTACTTC.